This TCR beta chain was captured in a study of blood T cell repertoires in COVID-19. This clone came up once. Trimming took 0 bases from V and 10 from J, leaving 10 bases between them. CDR3 length equals 13 residues. Germline V gives CDR1 LGHDT, CDR2 YNNKEL (reference sequence). TCRdb's table, derived via immunoSEQ multiplex PCR, lists solely in-frame clones and lacks some. The table includes 350,000 to 450,000 clones, 89% detected once. The V call is TRBV3-1 (or the pseudogene TRBV3-2), the J call TRBJ1-3, with D possibly matching TRBD1 (5 bases). Sequenced input: peripheral blood. The TCR sequence derives from a man aged 40-49 years with acute or convalescent COVID-19. CDR3 coding DNA: TGTGCCAGCAGCCAAGAGGGGCCCGGAACCATATATTTT. Amino acid sequence: CASSQEGPGTIYF.